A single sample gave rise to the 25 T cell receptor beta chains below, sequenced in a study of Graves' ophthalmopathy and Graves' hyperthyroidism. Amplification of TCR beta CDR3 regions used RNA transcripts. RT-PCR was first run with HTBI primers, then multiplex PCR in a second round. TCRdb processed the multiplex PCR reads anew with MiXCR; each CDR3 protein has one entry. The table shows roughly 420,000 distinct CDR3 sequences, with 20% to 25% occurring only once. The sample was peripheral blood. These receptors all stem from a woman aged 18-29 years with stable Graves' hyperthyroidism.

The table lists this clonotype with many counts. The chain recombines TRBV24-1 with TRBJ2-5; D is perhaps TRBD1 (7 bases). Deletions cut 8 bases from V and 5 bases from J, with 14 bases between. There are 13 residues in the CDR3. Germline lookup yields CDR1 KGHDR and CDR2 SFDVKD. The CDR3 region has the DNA TGTGCCACCAATGAGGCAGGGGGGGAGACCCAGTACTTC. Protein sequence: CATNEAGGETQYF.

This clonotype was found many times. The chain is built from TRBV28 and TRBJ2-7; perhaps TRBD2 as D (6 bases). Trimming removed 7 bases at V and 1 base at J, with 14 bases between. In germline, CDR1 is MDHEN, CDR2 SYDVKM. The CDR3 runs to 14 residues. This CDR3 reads CASTLTSISYEQYF. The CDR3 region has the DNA TGTGCCAGCACCCTGACTAGTATTTCCTACGAGCAGTACTTC. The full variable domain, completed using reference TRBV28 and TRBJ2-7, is DVKVTQSSRYLVKRTGEKVFLECVQDMDHENMFWYRQDPGLGLRLIYFSYDVKMKEKGDIPEGYSVSREKKERFSLILESASTNQTSMYLCASTLTSISYEQYFGPGTRLTVT.

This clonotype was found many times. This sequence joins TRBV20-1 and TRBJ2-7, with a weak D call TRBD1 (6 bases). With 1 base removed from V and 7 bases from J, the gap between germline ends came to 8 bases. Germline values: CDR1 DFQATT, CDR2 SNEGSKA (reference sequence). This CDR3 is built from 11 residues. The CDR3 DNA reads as TGCAGTGCTAGAGGAGACAGGGAGCAGTACTTC. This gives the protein CSARGDREQYF.

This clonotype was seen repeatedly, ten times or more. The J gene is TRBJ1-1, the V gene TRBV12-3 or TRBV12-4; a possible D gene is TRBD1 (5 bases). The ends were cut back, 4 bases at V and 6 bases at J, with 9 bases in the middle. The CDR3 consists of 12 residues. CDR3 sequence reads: CASSWGGSEAFF. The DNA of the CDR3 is TGTGCCAGCAGTTGGGGGGGTTCTGAAGCTTTCTTT.

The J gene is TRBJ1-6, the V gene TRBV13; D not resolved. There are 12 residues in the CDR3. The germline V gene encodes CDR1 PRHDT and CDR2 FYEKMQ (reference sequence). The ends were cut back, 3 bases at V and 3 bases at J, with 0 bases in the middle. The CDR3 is CASSFYNSPLHF. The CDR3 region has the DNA TGTGCCAGCAGCTTCTATAATTCACCCCTCCACTTT.

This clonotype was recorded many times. For the CDR3, the DNA is TGCGCCAGCAGCCAAGATAGGGCTAGCGGGAGCTACGAGCAGTACTTC. The encoded protein is CASSQDRASGSYEQYF. The J gene is TRBJ2-7, the V gene TRBV4-1, with 10 bases matching TRBD2. The length of the CDR3 is 16 residues. Germline CDR1 is MGHRA and CDR2 is YSYEKL. Trimming cost V 0 bases and J 3 bases; bases outside gene matches: 5.

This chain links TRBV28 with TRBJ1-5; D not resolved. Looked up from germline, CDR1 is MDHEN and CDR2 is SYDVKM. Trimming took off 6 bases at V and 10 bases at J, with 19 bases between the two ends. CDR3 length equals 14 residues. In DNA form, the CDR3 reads TGTGCCAGCAGCAACCCTGGACCTACGCATCCCCAGCATTTT. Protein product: CASSNPGPTHPQHF. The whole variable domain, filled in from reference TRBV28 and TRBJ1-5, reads DVKVTQSSRYLVKRTGEKVFLECVQDMDHENMFWYRQDPGLGLRLIYFSYDVKMKEKGDIPEGYSVSREKKERFSLILESASTNQTSMYLCASSNPGPTHPQHFGDGTRLSIL.

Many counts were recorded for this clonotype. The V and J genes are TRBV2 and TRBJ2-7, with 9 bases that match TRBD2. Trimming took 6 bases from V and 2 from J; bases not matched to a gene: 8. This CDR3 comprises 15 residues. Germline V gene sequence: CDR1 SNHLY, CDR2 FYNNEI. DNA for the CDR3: TGTGCCAGCAGAGAGATAGCGGGAGAGACCTACGAGCAGTACTTC. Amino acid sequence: CASREIAGETYEQYF.

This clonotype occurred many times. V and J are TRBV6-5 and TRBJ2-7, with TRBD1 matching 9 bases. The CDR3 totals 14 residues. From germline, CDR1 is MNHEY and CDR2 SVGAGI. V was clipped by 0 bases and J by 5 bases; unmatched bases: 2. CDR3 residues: CASSYSGQGDEQYF. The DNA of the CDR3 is TGTGCCAGCAGTTACTCGGGACAGGGTGACGAGCAGTACTTC.

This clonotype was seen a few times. CDR3 residues: CSAQGGDFLRDTGELFF. CDR3 bases: TGCAGTGCTCAAGGGGGTGACTTTCTAAGAGATACCGGGGAGCTGTTTTTT. The J gene is TRBJ2-2, the V gene TRBV20-1, with D perhaps matching TRBD1 (6 bases). The germline V gene has CDR1 DFQATT and CDR2 SNEGSKA (reference sequence). The CDR3 has 17 residues. V was trimmed by 5 bases and J by 5 bases, leaving 24 bases between them.

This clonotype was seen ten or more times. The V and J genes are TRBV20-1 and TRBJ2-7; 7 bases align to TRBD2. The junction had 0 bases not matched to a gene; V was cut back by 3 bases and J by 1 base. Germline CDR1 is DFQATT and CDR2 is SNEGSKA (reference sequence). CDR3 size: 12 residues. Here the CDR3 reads CSARRESYEQYF. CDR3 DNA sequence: TGCAGTGCTAGGCGGGAGTCCTACGAGCAGTACTTC.

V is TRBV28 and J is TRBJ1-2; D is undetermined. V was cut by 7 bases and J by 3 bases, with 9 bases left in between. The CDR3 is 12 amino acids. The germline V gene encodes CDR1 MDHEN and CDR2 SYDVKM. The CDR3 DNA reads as TGTGCCAGCAATGACCGGCACTATGGCTACACCTTC. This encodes CASNDRHYGYTF.

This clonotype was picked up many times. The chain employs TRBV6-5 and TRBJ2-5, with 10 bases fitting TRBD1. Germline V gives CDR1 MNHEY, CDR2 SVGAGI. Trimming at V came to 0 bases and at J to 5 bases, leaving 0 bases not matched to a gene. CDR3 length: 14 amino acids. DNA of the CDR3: TGTGCCAGCAGTTACTCGGGACAGGGGGAGACCCAGTACTTC. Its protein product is CASSYSGQGETQYF.

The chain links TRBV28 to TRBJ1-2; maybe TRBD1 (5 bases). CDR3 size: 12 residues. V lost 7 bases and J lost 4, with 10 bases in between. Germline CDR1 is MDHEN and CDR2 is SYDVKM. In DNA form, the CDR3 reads TGTGCCAGCAAGGATGGGGCCTATGGCTACACCTTC. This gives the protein CASKDGAYGYTF.

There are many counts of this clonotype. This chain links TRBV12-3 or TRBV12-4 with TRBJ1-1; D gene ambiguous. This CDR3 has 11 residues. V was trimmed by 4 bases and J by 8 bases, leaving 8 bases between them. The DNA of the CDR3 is TGTGCCAGCAGTTCCTACAAAGAAGCTTTCTTT. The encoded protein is CASSSYKEAFF.

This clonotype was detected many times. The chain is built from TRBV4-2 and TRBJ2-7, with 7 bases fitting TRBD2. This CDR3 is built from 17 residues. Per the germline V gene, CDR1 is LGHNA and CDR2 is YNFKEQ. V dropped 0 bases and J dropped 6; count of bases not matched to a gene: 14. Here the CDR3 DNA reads TGTGCCAGCAGCCAAGAAGGCAGTGCGGCGGGAGTCCGCGAGCAGTACTTC. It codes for CASSQEGSAAGVREQYF.

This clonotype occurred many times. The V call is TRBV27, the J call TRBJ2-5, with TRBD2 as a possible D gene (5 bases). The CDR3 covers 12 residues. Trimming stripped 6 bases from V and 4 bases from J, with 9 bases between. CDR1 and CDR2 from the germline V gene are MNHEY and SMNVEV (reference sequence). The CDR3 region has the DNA TGTGCCAGCAGAAGGGCGGGAGAGACCCAGTACTTC. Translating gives CASRRAGETQYF.

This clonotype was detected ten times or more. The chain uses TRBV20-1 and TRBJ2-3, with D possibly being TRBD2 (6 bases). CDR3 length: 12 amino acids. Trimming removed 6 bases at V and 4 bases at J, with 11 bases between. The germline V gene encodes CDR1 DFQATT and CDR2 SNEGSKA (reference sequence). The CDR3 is CSATRESDTQYF. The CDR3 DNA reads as TGCAGTGCAACACGGGAGTCAGATACGCAGTATTTT.

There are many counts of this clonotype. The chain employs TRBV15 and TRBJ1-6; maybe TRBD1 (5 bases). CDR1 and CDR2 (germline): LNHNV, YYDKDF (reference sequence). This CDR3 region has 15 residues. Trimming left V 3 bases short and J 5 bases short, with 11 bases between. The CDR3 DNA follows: TGTGCCACCAGCAGTAGCGGACAAAATAATTCACCCCTCCACTTT. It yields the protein CATSSSGQNNSPLHF.

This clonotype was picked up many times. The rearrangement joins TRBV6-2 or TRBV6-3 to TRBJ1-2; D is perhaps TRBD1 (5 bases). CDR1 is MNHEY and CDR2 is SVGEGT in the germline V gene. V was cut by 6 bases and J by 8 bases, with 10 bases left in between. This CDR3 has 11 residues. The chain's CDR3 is CASSQGLGYTF. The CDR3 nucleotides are TGTGCCAGCAGCCAGGGACTCGGCTACACCTTC.

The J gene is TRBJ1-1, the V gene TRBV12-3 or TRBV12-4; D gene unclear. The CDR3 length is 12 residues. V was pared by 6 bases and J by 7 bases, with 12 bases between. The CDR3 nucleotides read TGTGCCAGCAGGGCAGAGGTGGGTGAAGCTTTCTTT. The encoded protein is CASRAEVGEAFF.

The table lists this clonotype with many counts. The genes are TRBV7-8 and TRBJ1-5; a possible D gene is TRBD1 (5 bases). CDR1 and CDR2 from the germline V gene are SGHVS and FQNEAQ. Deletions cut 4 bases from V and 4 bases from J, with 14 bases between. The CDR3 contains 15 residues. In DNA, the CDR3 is TGTGCCAGCAGCTCACATCCGGGGGAAAATCAGCCCCAGCATTTT. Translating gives CASSSHPGENQPQHF.

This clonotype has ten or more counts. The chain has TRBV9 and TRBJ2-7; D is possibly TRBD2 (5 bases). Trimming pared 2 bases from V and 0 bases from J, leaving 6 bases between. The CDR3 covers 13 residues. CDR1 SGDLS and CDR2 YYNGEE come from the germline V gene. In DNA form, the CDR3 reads TGTGCCAGCAGCGTCGGGGACTCCTACGAGCAGTACTTC. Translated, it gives CASSVGDSYEQYF.

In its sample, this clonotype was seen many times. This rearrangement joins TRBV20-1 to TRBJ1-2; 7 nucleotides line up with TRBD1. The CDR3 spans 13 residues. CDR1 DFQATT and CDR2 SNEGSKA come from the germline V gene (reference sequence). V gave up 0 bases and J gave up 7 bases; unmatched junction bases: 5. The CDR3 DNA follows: TGCAGTGCTAGAGATCTCAACAGGGGTGGCTACACCTTC. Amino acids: CSARDLNRGGYTF.

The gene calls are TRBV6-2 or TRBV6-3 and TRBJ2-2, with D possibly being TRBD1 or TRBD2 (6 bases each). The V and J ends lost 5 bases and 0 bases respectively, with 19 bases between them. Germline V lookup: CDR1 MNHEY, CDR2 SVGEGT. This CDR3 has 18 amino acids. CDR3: CASSPYKGGTANTGELFF. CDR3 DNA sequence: TGTGCCAGCAGTCCCTATAAAGGGGGGACCGCGAACACCGGGGAGCTGTTTTTT.